A single sample is the source of the 20 T cell receptor beta chains below, sequenced in a study of control samples from healthy donors and cancer patients. Method: immunoSEQ multiplex PCR; TCRdb's copy keeps in-frame clones and lacks some. The top ten hold 2% to 2.5% of the sample, which has 150,000 or so clones, 92% seen once. Specimen: blood. The source of these receptors is a woman aged 45 to 65 in good health.

CDR3: CASSPRVPGSLYGYTF. The CDR3 DNA sequence: TGTGCCAGCAGCCCTCGCGTGCCTGGTTCGCTCTATGGCTACACCTTC. This chain uses TRBV3-1 (or the pseudogene TRBV3-2) with TRBJ1-2; D is undetermined. Germline CDR1 LGHDT, CDR2 YNNKEL (reference sequence). The CDR3 runs 16 residues. Trimming shortened V by 4 bases and J by 4 bases, and 19 bases separated the two germline ends.

V usage is TRBV7-4 and J usage is TRBJ2-7, with 10 bases matching TRBD1. CDR3 length: 17 amino acids. Looked up from germline, CDR1 is SGHVT and CDR2 is SQSDAQ. After removal of 3 bases from V and 3 bases from J, the junction contained 11 bases not matched to a gene. CDR3 sequence reads: CASSFVDRGPFRYEQYF. For the CDR3, the DNA is TGTGCCAGCAGCTTTGTCGACAGGGGGCCATTCCGCTACGAGCAGTACTTC.

This chain joins TRBV12-3 or TRBV12-4 and TRBJ2-5; D is undetermined. This CDR3 spans 13 amino acids. Trimming shortened V by 3 bases and J by 4 bases, and 9 bases separated the two germline ends. In nucleotides, the CDR3 is TGTGCCAGCAGTTTTTCTTGGGTAGAGACCCAGTACTTC. It codes for CASSFSWVETQYF.

The table lists this clone with a count of one. The gene calls are TRBV11-3 and TRBJ2-7, with D uncertain. The tail of the sequence fits TRBJ2-5 better, so the J call may be wrong. The germline V gene encodes CDR1 SGHNT and CDR2 YENEEA. This CDR3 is built from 13 residues. CDR3 in DNA: TGTGCCAGCAGCTTAGGGATATGGGAGACCCAGTACTTC. The encoded protein is CASSLGIWETQYF.

V and J are TRBV5-1 and TRBJ2-7; 7 bases are shared with TRBD1. This CDR3 region has 14 residues. The trim removed 4 bases at V and 3 bases at J, leaving 7 bases unmatched. Germline CDR1 and CDR2: SGHRS and YFSETQ. The CDR3 nucleotides are TGCGCCAGCAGCCCCGAGACAGGGATCTACGAGCAGTACTTC. As protein: CASSPETGIYEQYF.

In its sample, this clone was seen a few times. V and J are TRBV29-1 and TRBJ2-7, with D tentatively TRBD2 (6 bases). V was trimmed by 7 bases and J by 2 bases, leaving 30 bases between them. The CDR3 length is 18 residues. Germline V gives CDR1 SQVTM, CDR2 ANQGSEA. The CDR3 protein is CSAVGTPYDVRWPYEQYF. CDR3 bases: TGCAGCGCGGTCGGGACTCCCTACGACGTTCGATGGCCCTACGAGCAGTACTTC.

V gene TRBV3-1 (or the pseudogene TRBV3-2) combines with J gene TRBJ1-2, with TRBD1 matching 7 bases. The CDR3 totals 13 residues. V gave up 7 bases and J gave up 4 bases; unmatched junction bases: 6. Germline CDR1 is LGHDT and CDR2 is YNNKEL (reference sequence). Written as DNA, the CDR3 is TGTGCCAGCACGGCAGGGGGTTCCTATGGCTACACCTTC. Its translation is CASTAGGSYGYTF.

This clone was recorded only once. The chain has TRBV27 and TRBJ2-7, with TRBD2 identical over 12 bases. Germline CDR1 reads MNHEY; CDR2 reads SMNVEV (reference sequence). V was pared by 6 bases and J by 6 bases, with 9 bases of the junction left unmatched. This CDR3 comprises 15 residues. CDR3 sequence reads: CASRRLAGDGSEQYF. DNA of the CDR3: TGTGCCAGCAGGCGACTAGCGGGAGATGGATCCGAGCAGTACTTC.

The chain is built from TRBV3-1 (or the pseudogene TRBV3-2) and TRBJ1-3, with a possible D match to TRBD1 (6 bases). Germline CDR1 is LGHDT and CDR2 is YNNKEL (reference sequence). Trimming removed 0 bases from V and 1 base from J, with 13 bases in between. The CDR3 is made up of 17 amino acids. The CDR3 here is CASSQDPAGTSGNTIYF. In DNA, the CDR3 is TGTGCCAGCAGCCAAGATCCGGCAGGGACATCTGGAAACACCATATATTTT.

V and J are TRBV10-3 and TRBJ2-3; 9 bases fit TRBD2. The germline CDR1 and CDR2 sequences are ENHRY and SYGVKD. The CDR3 covers 15 residues. Losses at the gene ends were 4 bases for V and 4 bases for J; bases not matched to a gene: 6. The CDR3 reads CAISGAGGSADTQYF. In DNA form, the CDR3 reads TGTGCCATCAGTGGGGCGGGAGGGAGCGCAGATACGCAGTATTTT.

This clone was observed a single time. The rearrangement links TRBV27 to TRBJ2-3, with 9 bases matching TRBD1. J was trimmed by 7 bases and V by 4 bases; bases with no gene match: 6. The CDR3 has 14 amino acids. Looked up from germline, CDR1 is MNHEY and CDR2 is SMNVEV (reference sequence). CDR3 sequence: CASSSRDRAYTQYF. The CDR3 coding sequence is TGTGCCAGCAGTTCCCGGGACAGGGCGTATACGCAGTATTTT.

The chain employs TRBV19 and TRBJ1-2; D call uncertain. Germline V gene data show CDR1 as LNHDA and CDR2 as SQIVND (reference sequence). The CDR3 covers 11 residues. V was pared by 5 bases and J by 11 bases, with 12 bases between. In nucleotides, the CDR3 is TGTGCCAGTAGTCCCGGGATTCTGTACACCTTC. Translated, it gives CASSPGILYTF.

The chain couples TRBV30 to TRBJ1-6; D is possibly TRBD1 (5 bases). Trimming removed 4 bases at V and 7 bases at J, with 11 bases between. The germline V gene encodes CDR1 GTSNPN and CDR2 SVGIG (reference sequence). This CDR3 comprises 13 residues. The CDR3 protein is CAWTGEGNSPLHF. The CDR3 DNA is TGTGCCTGGACCGGGGAGGGGAATTCACCCCTCCACTTT.

This chain links TRBV27 with TRBJ2-1, with D perhaps matching TRBD2 (7 bases). This CDR3 is 19 amino acids long. CDR1 MNHEY and CDR2 SMNVEV come from the germline V gene (reference sequence). The V end was cut by 3 bases, the J end by 3 bases, with 24 bases between. As DNA, the CDR3 is TGTGCCAGCAGTTTTCTTTCGCGGGAGAGGGGACAAAGCTACAATGAGCAGTTCTTC. Encoded protein: CASSFLSRERGQSYNEQFF.

The V call is TRBV2, the J call TRBJ1-2, with D unclear. The germline gives CDR1 SNHLY, CDR2 FYNNEI. Trimming stripped 3 bases from V and 6 bases from J, with 11 bases between. The CDR3 contains 13 residues. Here the CDR3 DNA reads TGTGCCAGCAGTGACCCCCCCGGGGATGGCTACACCTTC. Its protein product is CASSDPPGDGYTF.

V gene TRBV11-2 combines with J gene TRBJ1-2; D possibly corresponds to TRBD1 (5 bases). The germline V and J ends were trimmed by 1 base and 5 bases, with 8 bases remaining between them. Germline V gives CDR1 SGHAT, CDR2 FQNNGV. CDR3 length: 13 residues. The CDR3 reads CASSLGAGYGYTF. The CDR3 DNA follows: TGTGCCAGCAGCTTAGGGGCAGGGTATGGCTACACCTTC.

The chain couples TRBV7-9 to TRBJ1-3, with D unresolved. CDR3 length: 17 amino acids. Germline values: CDR1 SEHNR, CDR2 FQNEAQ (reference sequence). Trimming removed 1 base at V and 5 bases at J, with 18 bases between. The CDR3 sequence is CASSLVSGNPDRNTIYF. The CDR3 nucleotides are TGTGCCAGCAGCTTAGTCAGCGGAAATCCGGATCGAAACACCATATATTTT.

The chain links TRBV18 to TRBJ1-4; no definite D call. V gave up 5 bases and J gave up 5 bases, with 9 bases separating them. Per germline, CDR1 KGHSH and CDR2 LQKENI. There are 13 residues in the CDR3. DNA of the CDR3: TGTGCCAGCTCATTAGCCCAAAATGAAAAACTGTTTTTT. Amino acids: CASSLAQNEKLFF. The variable domain in full, completed from reference TRBV18 and TRBJ1-4, reads NAGVMQNPRHLVRRRGQEARLRCSPMKGHSHVYWYRQLPEEGLKFMVYLQKENIIDESGMPKERFSAEFPKEGPSILRIQQVVRGDSAAYFCASSLAQNEKLFFGSGTQLSVL.

This chain links TRBV3-1 (or the pseudogene TRBV3-2) with TRBJ2-1; a weak D match, TRBD1 (5 bases). Germline lookup yields CDR1 LGHDT and CDR2 YNNKEL (reference sequence). The CDR3 has 15 residues. V was clipped by 1 base and J by 7 bases, with 14 bases between them. The CDR3 nucleotides are TGTGCCAGCAGCCAAGCAGGGTCTCACCGGAATGAGCAGTTCTTC. Its protein is CASSQAGSHRNEQFF.

V usage is TRBV30 and J usage is TRBJ1-2; 7 bases agree with TRBD1. Germline trimming cut 3 bases from V and 2 bases from J; bases unmatched to any gene: 9. The CDR3 runs to 15 residues. The V gene's germline CDR1 is GTSNPN and CDR2 SVGIG (reference sequence). The CDR3 nucleotides are TGTGCCTGGAGCCCCACTGGGACAGCGAACTATGGCTACACCTTC. It translates to CAWSPTGTANYGYTF.